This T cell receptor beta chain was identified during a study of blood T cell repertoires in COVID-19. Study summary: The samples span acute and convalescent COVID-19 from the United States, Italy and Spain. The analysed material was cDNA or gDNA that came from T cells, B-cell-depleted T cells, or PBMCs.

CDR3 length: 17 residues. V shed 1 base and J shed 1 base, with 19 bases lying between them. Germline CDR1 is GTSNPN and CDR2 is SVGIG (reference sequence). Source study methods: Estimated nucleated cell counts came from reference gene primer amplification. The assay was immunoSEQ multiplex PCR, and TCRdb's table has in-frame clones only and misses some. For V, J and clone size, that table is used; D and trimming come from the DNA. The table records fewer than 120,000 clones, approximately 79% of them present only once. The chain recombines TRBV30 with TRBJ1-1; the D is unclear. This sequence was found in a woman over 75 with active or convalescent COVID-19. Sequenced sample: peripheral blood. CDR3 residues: CAWSGGSWRLTNTEAFF. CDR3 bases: TGTGCCTGGAGTGGCGGTTCGTGGAGACTGACGAACACTGAAGCTTTCTTT.